This passage covers 17 T cell receptor beta chains from one sample sequenced in a study of shared clonotypes between healthy human individuals. Profiled with immunoSEQ multiplex PCR; TCRdb holds only in-frame clones, not every one. The sample consists of hundreds of thousands of clones, about 95% of them appearing once. The naive CD8 fraction comprised CD45RO-negative cells positively selected for CCR7 and excluded terminally differentiated effector memory CD45RA+ cells. The sequenced sample was naive CD8+ T cells sorted from blood. The receptor source for this set is a woman in her 30s in good health.

The chain is built from TRBV6-1 and TRBJ2-7, with 8 bases lining up with TRBD1. CDR1 is MNHNS and CDR2 is SASEGT in the germline V gene. The CDR3 has 13 amino acids. The junction had 0 bases not matched to a gene; V was cut back by 4 bases and J by 1 base. This CDR3 reads CASSGTGSYEQYF. In DNA form, the CDR3 reads TGTGCCAGCAGTGGGACAGGGTCCTACGAGCAGTACTTC.

The gene calls are TRBV28 and TRBJ2-5, with TRBD2 identical over 11 bases. V was clipped by 6 bases and J by 9 bases; unmatched bases: 12. This CDR3 contains 15 residues. Germline CDR1 and CDR2: MDHEN and SYDVKM. The CDR3 protein is CASSIILAGEAAQYF. The CDR3 bases are TGTGCCAGCAGCATCATACTAGCGGGAGAAGCGGCCCAGTACTTC.

Worth noting for this clone: This CDR3 is also generated by other DNA sequences in the sample. The chain employs TRBV9 and TRBJ2-7, with 10 nucleotides matching TRBD1. V gave up 0 bases and J gave up 4 bases; unmatched junction bases: 4. Germline V lookup: CDR1 SGDLS, CDR2 YYNGEE. This CDR3 contains 15 residues. The DNA of the CDR3 is TGTGCCAGCAGCGTAGGGGGGACAGGGGCATACGAGCAGTACTTC. Protein: CASSVGGTGAYEQYF.

This sequence joins TRBV7-9 and TRBJ1-1; D not certain. CDR3 length equals 13 residues. Deletions cut 4 bases from V and 0 bases from J, with 6 bases between. Germline CDR1 reads SEHNR; CDR2 reads FQNEAQ (reference sequence). CDR3 sequence (DNA): TGTGCCAGCAGCTCCCTACTGAACACTGAAGCTTTCTTT. Translated, it gives CASSSLLNTEAFF.

CDR3 protein: CAIPGGKNTGELFF. CDR3 bases: TGTGCCATCCCGGGGGGGAAAAACACCGGGGAGCTGTTTTTT. The chain carries TRBV21-1 and TRBJ2-2; TRBD2 reflects the table's D call only, with no check against the DNA. TRBV21-1 is given as a pseudogene. The CDR3 contains 14 residues.

The chain carries TRBV7-9 and TRBJ2-7, with 8 bases identical to TRBD2. The CDR3 length is 14 residues. Germline V gene data show CDR1 as SEHNR and CDR2 as FQNEAQ (reference sequence). V lost 6 bases, J lost 2 bases, and 6 bases stayed unmatched. CDR3 bases: TGTGCCAGCAGTCCCGGACTAGCTGCCTACGAGCAGTACTTC. It translates to CASSPGLAAYEQYF.

The V call is TRBV14, the J call TRBJ1-3; 8 nucleotides match TRBD1. V lost 0 bases, J lost 3 bases, and 10 bases stayed unmatched. CDR1 is SGHDN and CDR2 is FVKESK in the germline V gene. The CDR3 runs 18 residues. The CDR3 region is CASSQEGTGGYYGNTIYF. For the CDR3, the DNA is TGTGCCAGCAGCCAAGAAGGGACAGGCGGCTATTATGGAAACACCATATATTTT. Full variable domain (rest looked up from reference TRBV14 and TRBJ1-3): EAGVTQFPSHSVIEKGQTVTLRCDPISGHDNLYWYRRVMGKEIKFLLHFVKESKQDESGMPNNRFLAERTGGTYSTLKVQPAELEDSGVYFCASSQEGTGGYYGNTIYFGEGSWLTVV.

This chain links TRBV4-1 with TRBJ1-5; no reliable D call. Germline V lookup: CDR1 MGHRA, CDR2 YSYEKL. The V end was cut by 5 bases, the J end by 0 bases, with 8 bases between. The CDR3 totals 14 residues. The CDR3 loop is CASSTTDSNQPQHF. CDR3 DNA: TGCGCCAGCAGCACCACAGATAGCAATCAGCCCCAGCATTTT.

V is TRBV28 and J is TRBJ2-7, with TRBD2 matching 7 bases. CDR3 length equals 15 residues. J gave up 2 bases and V 6 bases, and 10 bases lay outside the gene matches. Germline assignment: CDR1 MDHEN and CDR2 SYDVKM. The CDR3 loop reads CASSLVVAGAYEQYF. The CDR3 bases are TGTGCCAGCAGCCTCGTCGTAGCGGGTGCCTACGAGCAGTACTTC. Supplemented by reference TRBV28 and TRBJ2-7, the full variable domain reads DVKVTQSSRYLVKRTGEKVFLECVQDMDHENMFWYRQDPGLGLRLIYFSYDVKMKEKGDIPEGYSVSREKKERFSLILESASTNQTSMYLCASSLVVAGAYEQYFGPGTRLTVT.

The chain is built from TRBV10-3 and TRBJ2-7; D is unresolved. This CDR3 contains 12 residues. V was trimmed by 2 bases and J by 3 bases, leaving 5 bases between them. Germline V gene data show CDR1 as ENHRY and CDR2 as SYGVKD. The CDR3 region is CAISEDVYEQYF. The CDR3 DNA sequence: TGTGCCATCAGTGAGGACGTCTACGAGCAGTACTTC.

The V and J genes are TRBV30 and TRBJ2-3; 11 bases map to TRBD2. Germline CDR1 and CDR2: GTSNPN and SVGIG (reference sequence). The V gene end was trimmed by 8 bases and the J gene end by 0 bases; junction bases not matched to a gene: 4. The CDR3 runs to 14 residues. The DNA for the CDR3 is TGTGCCAGCGCTAGCGGGAGGAGCACAGATACGCAGTATTTT. Translating it yields CASASGRSTDTQYF.

J is TRBJ1-5 and V is TRBV27; D may be TRBD1 (5 bases). The CDR3 extends over 14 amino acids. Germline CDR1 reads MNHEY; CDR2 reads SMNVEV (reference sequence). V was trimmed by 0 bases and J by 7 bases, leaving 10 bases between them. Written as DNA, the CDR3 is TGTGCCAGCAGTTTATCTCCAGGACAACAGCCCCAGCATTTT. Amino acid sequence: CASSLSPGQQPQHF.

The chain uses TRBV7-9 and TRBJ2-7; TRBD1 matches at 9 bases. Germline V CDR1 and CDR2: SEHNR, FQNEAQ (reference sequence). CDR3 length: 17 amino acids. With 0 bases clipped from V and 1 base from J, the junction kept 7 bases outside the gene matches. CDR3 nucleotide sequence: TGTGCCAGCAGCTTAGCGGGACAGGGCTATGGGTCCTACGAGCAGTACTTC. The encoded protein is CASSLAGQGYGSYEQYF.

The gene calls are TRBV4-1 and TRBJ2-5, with 7 bases matching TRBD2. Looked up from germline, CDR1 is MGHRA and CDR2 is YSYEKL. CDR3 length: 15 amino acids. The ends lost 4 bases at V and 5 bases at J; junction bases unmatched: 10. The CDR3 bases are TGCGCCAGCAGCCGTGGTGGCGGGAGTCAGGAGACCCAGTACTTC. Its translation: CASSRGGGSQETQYF.

This chain joins TRBV4-1 and TRBJ2-5; the match to TRBD2 covers 8 bases. The DNA matches TRBJ2-7 better at its end, which makes the J call doubtful. This CDR3 has 16 residues. Germline V gene sequence: CDR1 MGHRA, CDR2 YSYEKL. CDR3 in DNA: TGCGCCAGCAGCCAACTAGGACTAGCCGGGCCCTACGAGCAGTACTTC. It specifies CASSQLGLAGPYEQYF.

The rearrangement links TRBV7-2 to TRBJ1-1, with 10 positions matching TRBD1. Trimming removed 4 bases from V and 3 bases from J; junction bases left unmatched: 5. Looked up from germline, CDR1 is SGHTA and CDR2 is FQGNSA. The CDR3 sequence is 15 residues long. The CDR3 spells CASSSDRGGDTEAFF. CDR3 DNA: TGTGCCAGCAGCTCGGACAGGGGGGGAGACACTGAAGCTTTCTTT.

This chain connects TRBV7-7 to TRBJ2-2, with a possible D match to TRBD1 (6 bases). Germline loops: CDR1 SSHAT, CDR2 FNYEAQ (reference sequence). The CDR3 consists of 14 residues. Between the trimmed V and J ends, which lost 4 bases and 5 bases, there was a span of 11 bases. For the CDR3, the DNA is TGTGCCAGCAGCTCGACAGGAGGTACCGGGGAGCTGTTTTTT. It translates to CASSSTGGTGELFF.